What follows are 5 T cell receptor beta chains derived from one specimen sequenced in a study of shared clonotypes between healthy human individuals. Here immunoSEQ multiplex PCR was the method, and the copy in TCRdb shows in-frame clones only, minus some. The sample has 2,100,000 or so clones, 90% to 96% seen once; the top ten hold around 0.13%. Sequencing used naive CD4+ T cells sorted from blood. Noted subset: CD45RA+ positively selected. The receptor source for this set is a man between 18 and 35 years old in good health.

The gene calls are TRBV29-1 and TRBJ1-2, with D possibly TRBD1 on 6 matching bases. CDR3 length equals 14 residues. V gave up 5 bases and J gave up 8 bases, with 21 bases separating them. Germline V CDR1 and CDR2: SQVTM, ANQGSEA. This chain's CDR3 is CSVLQGSEAQGYTF. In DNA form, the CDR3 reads TGCAGCGTTTTACAGGGCTCGGAGGCTCAGGGCTACACCTTC.

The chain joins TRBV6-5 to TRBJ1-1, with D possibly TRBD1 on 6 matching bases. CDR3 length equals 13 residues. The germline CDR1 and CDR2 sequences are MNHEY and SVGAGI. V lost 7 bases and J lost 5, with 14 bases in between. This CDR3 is CASTPIRGTEAFF. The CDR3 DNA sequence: TGTGCCAGCACTCCCATTAGGGGGACTGAAGCTTTCTTT.

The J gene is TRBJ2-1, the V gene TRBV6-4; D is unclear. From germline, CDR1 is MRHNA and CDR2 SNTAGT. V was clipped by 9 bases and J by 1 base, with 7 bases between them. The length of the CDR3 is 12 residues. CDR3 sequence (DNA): TGTGCCAGTCCTGGGTCCTACAATGAGCAGTTCTTC. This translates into CASPGSYNEQFF.

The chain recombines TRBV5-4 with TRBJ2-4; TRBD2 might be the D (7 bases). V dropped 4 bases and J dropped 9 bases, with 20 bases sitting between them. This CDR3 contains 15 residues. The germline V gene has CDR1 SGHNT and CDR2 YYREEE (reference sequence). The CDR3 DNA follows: TGTGCCAGCAGCCCCGGGGGAGGGGGTTTAGGCATTCAGTACTTC. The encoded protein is CASSPGGGGLGIQYF.

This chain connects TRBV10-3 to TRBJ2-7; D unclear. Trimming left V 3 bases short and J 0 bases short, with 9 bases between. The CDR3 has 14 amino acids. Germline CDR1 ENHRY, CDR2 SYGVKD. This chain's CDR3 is CAISEGIGSYEQYF. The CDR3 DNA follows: TGTGCCATCAGTGAAGGTATCGGCTCCTACGAGCAGTACTTC.